This T cell receptor beta chain was profiled in a study of T cells in Graves' hyperthyroidism and ophthalmopathy. Study-wide results and caveats: The model foresaw ophthalmopathy a median approximately 6.3 months prior to onset. Blood also showed most of the thyroid clonotypes that were expanded above 0.001.

TCR beta CDR3 regions were amplified from RNA transcripts. Carried out on the TCR CDR3, a first-round RT-PCR used the HTBI primer set. From the multiplex PCR reads, TCRdb called clonotypes with MiXCR, one entry per CDR3 protein. The data show roughly 510,000 distinct CDR3 sequences, with about 45% seen just once and about 45% held by the top ten. V lost 0 bases and J 3 bases, leaving 8 bases between the germline ends. Germline V gene sequence: CDR1 LNHNV, CDR2 YYDKDF (reference sequence). CDR3 length: 14 amino acids. Comments on this clonotype: Antigen specificity is unknown.

This sequence joins TRBV15 and TRBJ1-1, with D unresolved. Sequencing used peripheral blood or thyroid tissue (not recorded which). This TCR came from an adult woman with Graves' disease, either hyperthyroidism or ophthalmopathy (not recorded which). The CDR3 coding sequence is TGTGCCACCAGCAGAGATCCGGGATACACTGAAGCTTTCTTT. Translation gives CATSRDPGYTEAFF.